The 10 T cell receptor beta chains given below trace back to one sample, sequenced in a study of T-cell reconstitution after alpha-beta-depleted transplantation in children. The TCRbeta library incorporated unique molecular identifiers. TCRdb reprocessed the PCR reads with MiXCR, giving one entry per CDR3 protein. The sample lists a few hundred thousand distinct CDR3 sequences; approximately 12% were seen once. Sequenced material: PBMCs, mostly from graft donor cells, taken 360 days after TCRalphabeta/CD19-depleted stem cell transplant. The source is a male patient aged 10 to 17 who had a stem cell transplant for acute myeloid leukemia, so the T cells may come from the graft donor.

The V call is TRBV28, the J call TRBJ2-3; 10 bases map to TRBD2. Germline V gene lookup returns CDR1 MDHEN and CDR2 SYDVKM. The V segment lost 2 bases and the J segment 5 bases; nucleotides outside the gene matches: 10. The CDR3 is 17 amino acids. CDR3 bases: TGTGCCAGCAGTTTACGGCTAGCGGGAGTTGTAATAGATACGCAGTATTTT. Translation: CASSLRLAGVVIDTQYF.

This clonotype was seen a few times. The gene calls are TRBV6-5 and TRBJ2-1, with TRBD2 matching 10 bases. The CDR3 runs to 15 residues. Germline V lookup: CDR1 MNHEY, CDR2 SVGAGI. J was trimmed by 6 bases and V by 6 bases; bases with no gene match: 8. CDR3 in amino acids: CASSPTSGPPNEQFF. The CDR3 nucleotides are TGTGCCAGCAGCCCGACTAGCGGGCCTCCCAATGAGCAGTTCTTC.

The gene calls are TRBV20-1 and TRBJ2-3, with TRBD2 matching over 10 bases. Germline loops: CDR1 DFQATT, CDR2 SNEGSKA (reference sequence). The ends lost 6 bases at V and 3 bases at J; junction bases unmatched: 9. The CDR3 is 15 amino acids. CDR3 nucleotide sequence: TGCAGTGCAAGAACTAGCGGGATGGCGACAGATACGCAGTATTTT. The encoded protein is CSARTSGMATDTQYF.

In its sample, this clonotype was seen a few times. V and J are TRBV7-8 and TRBJ1-5; D remains ambiguous. Trimming stripped 1 base from V and 0 bases from J, with 10 bases between. The CDR3 has 16 residues. Germline assignment: CDR1 SGHVS and CDR2 FQNEAQ. In DNA, the CDR3 is TGTGCCAGCAGCTTAGAAGGGATTAATAGCAATCAGCCCCAGCATTTT. Translating it yields CASSLEGINSNQPQHF.

At least ten counts were recorded for this clonotype. The chain recombines TRBV7-2 with TRBJ2-7; 13 nucleotides align to TRBD2. CDR1 and CDR2 (germline): SGHTA, FQGNSA. The CDR3 loop spans 15 amino acids. Trimming cost V 7 bases and J 2 bases; bases outside gene matches: 5. The CDR3 DNA is TGTGCCAGCACCGGACTAGCGGGGGCCCCCTACGAGCAGTACTTC. It encodes CASTGLAGAPYEQYF. Based on the CDR3 plus reference TRBV7-2 and TRBJ2-7, the full variable domain is GAGVSQSPSNKVTEKGKDVELRCDPISGHTALYWYRQSLGQGLEFLIYFQGNSAPDKSGLPSDRFSAERTGGSVSTLTIQRTQQEDSAVYLCASTGLAGAPYEQYFGPGTRLTVT.

This clonotype was picked up many times. The rearrangement links TRBV19 to TRBJ2-2; 8 bases agree with TRBD1. V trimming: 3 bases; J trimming: 4 bases; junction bases outside the gene matches: 7. From germline, CDR1 is LNHDA and CDR2 SQIVND (reference sequence). The CDR3 totals 16 residues. The CDR3 loop is CASSIADRVVTGELFF. The CDR3 DNA reads as TGTGCCAGTAGTATCGCGGACAGGGTAGTCACCGGGGAGCTGTTTTTT.

As for this clonotype: This may arise from a read error, as a much more abundant clone is one base away. As DNA, the CDR3 is TGTGTCAGCAGTTTAGGCGGGGACAGGGTTTCTAGCGGGAGGAGATGGGAGCAGTACTTC. Amino acid sequence: CVSSLGGDRVSSGRRWEQYF. The chain links TRBV12-3 or TRBV12-4 to TRBJ2-7; TRBD2 agrees at 11 bases. The CDR3 runs 20 residues.

This clonotype was seen many times. The chain has TRBV29-1 and TRBJ2-3; 8 bases agree with TRBD1. The CDR3 is made up of 14 amino acids. The V gene end was trimmed by 6 bases and the J gene end by 2 bases; junction bases not matched to a gene: 7. Germline V gene lookup returns CDR1 SQVTM and CDR2 ANQGSEA. CDR3 sequence (DNA): TGCAGCGTCCCGACAGGGGCGTCCACAGATACGCAGTATTTT. As protein: CSVPTGASTDTQYF.

Only one count was recorded for this clonotype. A much larger clone lies a single base off, so this may be a read error. The V gene is TRBV29-1, the J gene TRBJ2-4; D may correspond to TRBD1 or TRBD2 (5 bases each). Germline CDR1 reads SQVTM; CDR2 reads ANQGSEA. The CDR3 loop spans 14 amino acids. This chain's CDR3 is CSARAGTPKNIRYF. In nucleotides, the CDR3 is TGCAGCGCCCGGGCCGGGACCCCCAAAAACATTCGGTACTTC.

In its sample, this clonotype was seen many times. V usage is TRBV9 and J usage is TRBJ2-3; D remains ambiguous. The germline V gene has CDR1 SGDLS and CDR2 YYNGEE. V lost 0 bases, J lost 2 bases, and 13 bases lay in between. This CDR3 region has 16 residues. For the CDR3, the DNA is TGTGCCAGCAGCGTAGCGGAAGGGTCCTTCACAGATACGCAGTATTTT. This translates into CASSVAEGSFTDTQYF.